This TCR beta chain was observed in a study of early T cells in non-severe SARS-CoV-2 infection. Germline-derived CDR1 and CDR2 are MDHEN and SYDVKM. The V end lost 7 bases, the J end lost 4 bases, and 8 bases lay between the germline ends. CDR3 size: 11 residues. The sample holds a few counts of this clonotype. Molecules of cDNA were individually given unique molecular identifiers that were attached to them. TCRdb analysed the 5' RACE reads with MiXCR anew, one entry per CDR3 protein. The sample includes 90,000 to 120,000 distinct CDR3 sequences, roughly an eighth seen only once; the top ten take around 3%.

The TCR was taken from an adult who was a healthcare worker with PCR-confirmed SARS-CoV-2 infection or an uninfected control (not recorded which). Source material: whole blood. The V call is TRBV28, the J call TRBJ2-7, with D uncertain. Here the CDR3 reads CASKTSYEQYF. The CDR3 nucleotides are TGTGCCAGCAAAACCTCGTACGAGCAGTACTTC. Complete variable domain (other parts from reference TRBV28 and TRBJ2-7): DVKVTQSSRYLVKRTGEKVFLECVQDMDHENMFWYRQDPGLGLRLIYFSYDVKMKEKGDIPEGYSVSREKKERFSLILESASTNQTSMYLCASKTSYEQYFGPGTRLTVT.